This T cell receptor beta chain was retrieved from a study of T cell responses to AZD1222 COVID-19 vaccine. General study points: Reports indicate that nearly half of spike-specific TCRs are directed at unmutated variant regions. With two AZD1222 doses given, Spike-specific TCR breadth and depth both rose. In a largely white British group with more females than males, clonal diversity was possibly underestimated.

TCRdb's copy holds only in-frame clones and misses some; the assay was immunoSEQ multiplex PCR. The sample yields some 180,000 clones, 90% seen once. V was shortened by 5 bases and J by 4 bases, with 6 bases between the two germline ends. CDR1 and CDR2 (germline): SQVTM, ANQGSEA. The CDR3 contains 11 residues. Remarks on this clone: Its target is not known.

Sequencing used peripheral blood, obtained on day 0 of AZD1222 vaccination. The chain employs TRBV29-1 and TRBJ2-1, with D uncertain. The TCR comes from an adult in good health. CDR3 DNA sequence: TGCAGCGTTCGGCCTTACAATGAGCAGTTCTTC. Translating it yields CSVRPYNEQFF.